This TCR beta chain was found in a study of CD8 T cells in ankylosing spondylitis. The germline gives CDR1 SGHAT, CDR2 FQDESV (reference sequence). The CDR3 has 15 residues. The junction had 6 bases not matched to a gene; V was cut back by 4 bases and J by 5 bases. 5'-RACE, quantitative and with molecular barcodes, yielded the TCR beta libraries. TCRdb re-derived calls from the 5' RACE reads in MiXCR, one entry per CDR3 protein. The sample includes some 800,000 distinct CDR3 sequences, 12% of them seen just once. Details on this clonotype: Antigen unknown.

Study-level points and caveats: Within ankylosing spondylitis blood, a TCR beta motif made up of eight or nine highly homologous variants appeared to be characteristic.

The chain is built from TRBV11-1 and TRBJ2-5; 11 nucleotides match TRBD2. The receptor was isolated from a male donor with ankylosing spondylitis. Sequencing was done on a sample of blood, either unsorted or a sorted T cell fraction (not recorded which). In DNA, the CDR3 is TGTGCCAGCAGCTCGGGACTAGCGGTTCGGGAGACCCAGTACTTC. This gives the protein CASSSGLAVRETQYF.